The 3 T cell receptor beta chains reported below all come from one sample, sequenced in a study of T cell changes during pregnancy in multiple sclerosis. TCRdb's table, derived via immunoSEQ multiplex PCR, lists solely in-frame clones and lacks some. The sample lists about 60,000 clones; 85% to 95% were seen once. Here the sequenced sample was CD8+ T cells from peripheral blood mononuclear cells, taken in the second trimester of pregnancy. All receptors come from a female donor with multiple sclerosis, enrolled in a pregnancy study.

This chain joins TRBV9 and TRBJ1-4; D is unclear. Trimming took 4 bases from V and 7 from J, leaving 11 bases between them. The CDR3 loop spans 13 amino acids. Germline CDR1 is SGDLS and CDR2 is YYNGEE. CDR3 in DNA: TGTGCCAGCAGCCCTAACCCGGGTGAAAAACTGTTTTTT. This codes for CASSPNPGEKLFF.

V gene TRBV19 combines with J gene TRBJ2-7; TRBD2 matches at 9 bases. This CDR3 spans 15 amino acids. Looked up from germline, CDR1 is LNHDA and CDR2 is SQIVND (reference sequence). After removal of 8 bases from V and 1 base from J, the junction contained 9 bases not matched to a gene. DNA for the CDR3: TGTGCCAGTCGATCCACTAGCGGGCTATCCTACGAGCAGTACTTC. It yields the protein CASRSTSGLSYEQYF.

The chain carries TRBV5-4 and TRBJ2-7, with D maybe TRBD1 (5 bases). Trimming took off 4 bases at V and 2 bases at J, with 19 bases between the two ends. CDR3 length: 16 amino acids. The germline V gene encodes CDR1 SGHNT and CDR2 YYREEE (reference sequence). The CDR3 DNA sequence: TGTGCCAGCAGCCTCGACCAGGGCGAGTTAACCTACGAGCAGTACTTC. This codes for CASSLDQGELTYEQYF. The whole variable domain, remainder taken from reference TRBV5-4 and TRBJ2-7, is ETGVTQSPTHLIKTRGQQVTLRCSSQSGHNTVSWYQQALGQGPQFIFQYYREEENGRGNFPPRFSGLQFPNYSSELNVNALELDDSALYLCASSLDQGELTYEQYFGPGTRLTVT.